This record covers a single T cell receptor (beta chain). As yet, its antigen is unknown. The data are from a study of shared clonotypes between healthy human individuals. As for the study in general: The donor pool was made up of two women and a few men aged 18 to 49. Findings of the study overall: The low donor count limited represented genetic and exposure-history diversity.

Original methodology: Because ImmunoSEQ provided only junction sequences with no quality scores, the filtering differed. This table comes from immunoSEQ multiplex PCR, and its TCRdb copy is limited to in-frame clones, with some not included. V and J calls and clone size are as listed in that table; D and trimming were resolved from the DNA. Among 1.5 million to 2.5 million clones listed, around 96% were seen once. CD8 cells regarded as naive lacked CD45RO, were positively chosen for CCR7, and omitted terminally differentiated effector memory CD45RA+ cells. The sample taken for sequencing was naive CD8+ T cells sorted from blood. The receptor was isolated from a man between 18 and 29 years old in good health.

CDR3 coding DNA: TGCGCCAGCAGCCAAGCTGCCCTAGCGGGAGACGAGCAGTACTTC. Translated, it gives CASSQAALAGDEQYF. V usage is TRBV4-3 and J usage is TRBJ2-7; the match to TRBD2 covers 10 bases. CDR1 is LGHNA and CDR2 is YSLEER in the germline V gene. The V gene end was trimmed by 1 base and the J gene end by 5 bases; junction bases not matched to a gene: 5. The CDR3 is 15 amino acids.